Only a few counts were recorded for the clone carrying this TCR beta chain. Its antigen is undetermined. These data originate in a study of T cells in Graves' hyperthyroidism and ophthalmopathy. Overall study context: Peripheral blood sampling occurred at initial diagnosis, before any treatment.

V lost 6 bases, J lost 7 bases, and 7 bases stayed unmatched. Per the germline V gene, CDR1 is MNHNS and CDR2 is SASEGT. CDR3 length: 16 amino acids. TCR beta CDR3 regions were amplified from RNA. Researchers ran a first-round RT-PCR on the TCR CDR3 using the HTBI primer set. TCRdb independently ran MiXCR on the multiplex PCR reads; one entry per CDR3 protein. The table includes a few hundred thousand distinct CDR3 sequences, around 21% detected once. Overall study findings and caveats: Among thyroid clonotypes expanded above 0.001, most also appeared in blood. Ophthalmopathy was distinguished from stable hyperthyroidism by 13 V-J signatures.

The sample was blood. This clonotype was sampled from a man younger than 35 with Graves' hyperthyroidism. The chain links TRBV6-1 to TRBJ1-6, with 12 positions matching TRBD1. In DNA, the CDR3 is TGTGCCAGCAGGCCGGGACAGGGGGCAAGAAATTCACCCCTCCACTTT. Protein: CASRPGQGARNSPLHF.